Listed below are T cell receptor beta chains from one sample, sequenced in a study of cytomegalovirus exposure and HLA in healthy donors. Method: immunoSEQ multiplex PCR; TCRdb's copy keeps in-frame clones and lacks some. The sample yields approximately 270,000 clones, about four fifths seen once. Sequencing was performed on PBMCs. These receptors were collected from a girl aged 2 to 10 in good health and CMV-seronegative. CDR3s include the opening cysteine and the closing phenylalanine or tryptophan. The order of the fields is V gene, J gene, CDR3 length, clone size, D gene, CDR3 protein, CDR3 DNA. The D gene is left open where the match is weak. Expanded clones get a size class; other rows say once, few or many, or leave the size out.

>TRBV30|TRBJ1-2|13|NA|NA
CAWSRSTVDGYTF
TGTGCCTGGAGTCGATCGACAGTCGATGGCTACACCTTC
>TRBV5-1|TRBJ1-4|13|NA|NA
CASSLGGIGTLFF
TGCGCCAGCAGCTTGGGGGGGATCGGGACTCTGTTTTTT
>TRBV2|TRBJ2-6|17|NA|NA
CASTGGYTASGANVLTF
TGTGCCAGCACTGGTGGCTACACAGCCTCTGGGGCCAACGTCCTGACTTTC
>TRBV10-1|TRBJ2-1|10|NA|NA
CASLAYEQFF
TGCGCCAGTCTAGCTTATGAGCAGTTCTTC
>TRBV5-1|TRBJ2-3|15|NA|NA
CASSLGSWSTDTQYF
TGCGCCAGCAGCTTGGGCAGTTGGAGCACAGATACGCAGTATTTT
>TRBV5-1|TRBJ1-1|17|few|TRBD1
CASSLTPLDRAQDEAFF
TGCGCCAGCAGCTTAACCCCATTAGACAGGGCACAAGATGAAGCTTTCTTT
>TRBV10-3|TRBJ1-6|15|NA|NA
CAMLKMTGPNSPLHF
TGTGCCATGCTTAAGATGACAGGCCCAAATTCACCCCTCCACTTT
>TRBV19|TRBJ1-2|15|few|NA
CASSVTDRKDYGYTF
TGTGCCAGTAGTGTCACCGACAGGAAAGACTATGGCTACACCTTC
>TRBV2|TRBJ1-5|14|NA|NA
CASREDLGNQPQHF
TGTGCCAGCAGAGAGGACTTGGGCAATCAGCCCCAGCATTTT
>TRBV7-8|TRBJ2-3|15|NA|TRBD1
CASSFRGRETDTQYF
TGTGCCAGCAGCTTCAGGGGGCGCGAGACAGATACGCAGTATTTT
>TRBV9|TRBJ1-1|12|NA|NA
CASSVGEDEAFF
TGTGCCAGCAGCGTAGGAGAAGATGAAGCTTTCTTT
>TRBV6-5|TRBJ2-5|13|NA|NA
CASSYNGRETQYF
TGTGCCAGCAGTTATAACGGGAGAGAGACCCAGTACTTC
>TRBV11-3|TRBJ1-1|13|few|NA
CASSFRVGTEAFF
TGTGCCAGCAGCTTCAGGGTTGGCACTGAAGCTTTCTTT
>TRBV28|TRBJ1-3|15|NA|TRBD1
CASSLSKDRENTIYF
TGTGCCAGCAGTTTATCGAAGGACAGGGAGAACACCATATATTTT
>TRBV6-5|TRBJ1-6|15|NA|NA
CASSSKTEYNSPLHF
TGTGCCAGCAGCAGTAAGACAGAATATAATTCACCCCTCCACTTT
>TRBV18|TRBJ1-1|13|NA|NA
CASSPGSGAEAFF
TGTGCCAGCTCACCAGGGTCAGGCGCTGAAGCTTTCTTT
>TRBV11-2|TRBJ2-1|15|NA|TRBD2
CASSRGGLADNEQFF
TGTGCCAGCAGCCGTGGGGGACTAGCGGACAATGAGCAGTTCTTC
>TRBV19|TRBJ2-3|15|NA|TRBD2
CASSIVLAGYRTQYF
TGTGCCAGTAGTATAGTGCTAGCGGGCTACCGTACGCAGTATTTT
>TRBV7-8|TRBJ1-2|15|NA|TRBD1
CASSLSTGTAYGYTF
TGTGCCAGCAGCTTATCTACAGGGACAGCTTATGGCTACACCTTC
>TRBV7-9|TRBJ2-7|17|NA|NA
CASSFTSVVVPSYEQYF
TGTGCCAGCAGCTTCACGTCCGTAGTGGTTCCTTCCTACGAGCAGTACTTC
>TRBV6-5|TRBJ1-2|12|NA|NA
CASSYPGSGYTF
TGTGCCAGCAGTTACCCGGGGAGTGGCTACACCTTC
>TRBV6-1|TRBJ2-7|14|NA|NA
CASCQGGSVPEQYF
TGTGCCAGTTGTCAGGGGGGTTCTGTTCCCGAGCAGTACTTC
>TRBV9|TRBJ1-2|15|NA|NA
CASSYEDGGIYGYTF
TGTGCCAGCAGTTATGAGGACGGGGGGATCTATGGCTACACCTTC
>TRBV5-1|TRBJ1-1|14|NA|NA
CASSVRQRGTEAFF
TGCGCCAGCAGCGTTCGACAGAGAGGCACTGAAGCTTTCTTT
>TRBV5-4|TRBJ2-3|15|NA|NA
CASSLYAGSLEFAYF
TGTGCCAGCAGCTTGTATGCGGGGTCCCTGGAGTTTGCGTATTTT
>TRBV20-1|TRBJ1-1|9|NA|NA
CKHAGDAFF
TGCAAACATGCAGGGGACGCTTTCTTT
>TRBV7-2|TRBJ1-2|12|NA|NA
CASSLGRGTEFF
TGTGCCAGCAGCTTAGGACGGGGTACGGAATTCTTC
>TRBV6-5|TRBJ2-3|16|few|NA
CASSYESVGGADTQYF
TGTGCCAGCAGTTACGAGAGTGTCGGAGGGGCAGATACGCAGTATTTT
>TRBV4-1|TRBJ2-7|14|NA|NA
CASSQGGHTYEQYF
TGCGCCAGCAGCCAAGGAGGACACACCTACGAGCAGTACTTC
>TRBV5-4|TRBJ2-3|15|NA|NA
CASSLQERGTDTQYF
TGTGCCAGCAGCTTGCAGGAGCGGGGCACAGATACGCAGTATTTT
>TRBV10-3|TRBJ2-5|14|NA|TRBD2
CATGGSRLQETQYF
TGTGCCACGGGAGGGAGCCGACTCCAAGAGACCCAGTACTTC
>TRBV5-8|TRBJ2-1|13|NA|NA
CASSPLDDNEQFF
TGTGCCAGCAGCCCCCTAGACGACAATGAGCAGTTCTTC
>TRBV7-8|TRBJ2-3|15|NA|NA
CASSLGGGAADTQYF
TGTGCCAGCAGCTTAGGGGGAGGAGCGGCAGATACGCAGTATTTT
>TRBV28|TRBJ1-1|16|NA|NA
CASSFLATGWSIEAFF
TGTGCCAGCAGTTTCCTTGCGACAGGTTGGTCCATTGAAGCTTTCTTT
>TRBV7-9|TRBJ2-1|16|NA|TRBD2
CASSFAESGRYNEQFF
TGTGCCAGCAGCTTTGCCGAGAGCGGGAGGTACAATGAGCAGTTCTTC
>TRBV5-1|TRBJ1-3|14|NA|TRBD1
CASSPGTGGNTIYF
TGCGCCAGCAGCCCCGGGACAGGGGGAAACACCATATATTTT
>TRBV7-2|TRBJ2-7|14|NA|NA
CASSFRTPYYEQYF
TGTGCCAGCAGCTTCAGGACACCATACTACGAGCAGTACTTC
>TRBV27|TRBJ2-7|16|NA|NA
CASSFSVGQSTYEQYF
TGTGCCAGCAGTTTCAGTGTTGGTCAGTCCACCTACGAGCAGTACTTC
>TRBV29-1|TRBJ2-1|14|few|TRBD2
CSVWRLAAHNEQFF
TGCAGCGTGTGGAGACTAGCGGCACACAATGAGCAGTTCTTC
>TRBV7-2|TRBJ2-3|13|NA|NA
CASSPRGTDTQYF
TGTGCCAGCAGCCCGCGGGGCACAGATACGCAGTATTTT
>TRBV30|TRBJ2-4|14|NA|NA
CAWSNLSSKNIQYF
TGTGCCTGGAGTAACCTTTCTAGCAAGAACATTCAGTACTTC
>TRBV25-1|TRBJ1-4|14|NA|NA
CASSGPGTNEKLFF
TGTGCCAGCAGTGGACCAGGAACTAATGAAAAACTGTTTTTT
>TRBV11-2|TRBJ1-5|16|NA|NA
CASSLVLGIRGQPQHF
TGTGCCAGCAGCTTAGTTTTGGGTATAAGGGGTCAGCCCCAGCATTTT
>TRBV19|TRBJ2-7|15|NA|NA
CASSITGTGSYEQYF
TGTGCCAGTAGTATAACCGGGACTGGGTCCTACGAGCAGTACTTC
>TRBV5-4|TRBJ2-3|12|NA|NA
CASSPSRDTQYF
TGTGCCAGCAGCCCGTCCCGGGATACGCAGTATTTT
>TRBV27|TRBJ2-1|18|once|TRBD2
CASSLGTSGRLGYNEQFF
TGTGCCAGCAGTCTAGGGACTAGCGGGAGGTTAGGTTACAATGAGCAGTTCTTC
>TRBV19|TRBJ2-1|16|NA|TRBD2
CASNPSPPAGVNEQFF
TGTGCCAGTAACCCCTCCCCCCCAGCGGGGGTTAATGAGCAGTTCTTC
>TRBV7-9|TRBJ1-1|14|NA|NA
CASSRRELGSEAFF
TGTGCCAGCAGCCGCCGGGAATTAGGGTCTGAAGCTTTCTTT
>TRBV9|TRBJ2-3|15|NA|TRBD2
CASSADRGGSDTQYF
TGTGCCAGCAGCGCCGACCGGGGGGGCTCAGATACGCAGTATTTT
>TRBV2|TRBJ2-3|15|NA|NA
CASSEFAGAADTQYF
TGTGCCAGCAGTGAGTTTGCAGGGGCCGCAGATACGCAGTATTTT
>TRBV27|TRBJ2-3|14|once|NA
CASSLPGWLDTQYF
TGTGCCAGCAGTTTGCCCGGGTGGTTGGATACGCAGTATTTT
>TRBV7-2|TRBJ2-3|13|NA|NA
CASSLPRTDTQYF
TGTGCCAGCAGCCTACCTCGCACAGATACGCAGTATTTT
>TRBV27|TRBJ2-7|14|NA|TRBD2
CASSLTAGGFEQYF
TGTGCCAGCAGTTTAACAGCGGGAGGTTTCGAGCAGTACTTC
>TRBV29-1|TRBJ2-1|14|NA|NA
CSVDMGPGRDEQFF
TGCAGCGTTGATATGGGGCCCGGCCGGGATGAGCAGTTCTTC
>TRBV27|TRBJ2-3|14|NA|NA
CASSFGGYTDTQYF
TGTGCCAGCAGTTTCGGCGGCTACACAGATACGCAGTATTTT
>TRBV5-5|TRBJ2-3|17|NA|TRBD2
CASSLMLRGYEAGTQYF
TGTGCCAGCAGCTTGATGTTGCGGGGGTATGAGGCTGGTACGCAGTATTTT
>TRBV11-1|TRBJ2-7|14|NA|NA
CASSLEGTSSEQYF
TGTGCCAGCAGCTTGGAGGGAACGTCGTCCGAGCAGTACTTC